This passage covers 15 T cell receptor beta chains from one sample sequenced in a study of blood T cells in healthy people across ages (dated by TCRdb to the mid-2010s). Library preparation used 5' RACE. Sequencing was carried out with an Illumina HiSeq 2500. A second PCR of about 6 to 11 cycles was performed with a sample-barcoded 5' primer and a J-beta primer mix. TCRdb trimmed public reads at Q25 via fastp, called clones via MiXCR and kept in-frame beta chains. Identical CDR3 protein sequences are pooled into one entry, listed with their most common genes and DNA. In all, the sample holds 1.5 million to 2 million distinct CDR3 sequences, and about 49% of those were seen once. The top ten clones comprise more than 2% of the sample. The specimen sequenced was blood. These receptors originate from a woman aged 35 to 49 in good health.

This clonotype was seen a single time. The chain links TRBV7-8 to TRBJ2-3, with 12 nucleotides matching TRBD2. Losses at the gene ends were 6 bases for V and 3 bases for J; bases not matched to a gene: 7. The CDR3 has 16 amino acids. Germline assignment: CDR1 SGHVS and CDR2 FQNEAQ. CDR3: CASRLTSGGTTDTQYF. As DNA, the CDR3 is TGTGCCAGCAGGCTTACTAGCGGGGGGACTACAGATACGCAGTATTTT.

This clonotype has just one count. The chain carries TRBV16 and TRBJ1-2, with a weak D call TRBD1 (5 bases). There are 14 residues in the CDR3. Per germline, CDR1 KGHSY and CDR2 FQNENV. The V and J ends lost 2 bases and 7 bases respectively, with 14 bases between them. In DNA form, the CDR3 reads TGTGCCAGCAGCCAAGGGGGAAGATGGGCTGGCTACACCTTC. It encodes CASSQGGRWAGYTF.

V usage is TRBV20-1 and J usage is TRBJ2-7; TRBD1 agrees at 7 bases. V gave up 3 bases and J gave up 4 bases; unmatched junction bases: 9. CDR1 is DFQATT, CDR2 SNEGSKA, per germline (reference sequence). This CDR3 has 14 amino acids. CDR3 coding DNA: TGCAGTGCTAGCTGGGACAGCATAGCATACGAGCAGTACTTC. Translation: CSASWDSIAYEQYF.

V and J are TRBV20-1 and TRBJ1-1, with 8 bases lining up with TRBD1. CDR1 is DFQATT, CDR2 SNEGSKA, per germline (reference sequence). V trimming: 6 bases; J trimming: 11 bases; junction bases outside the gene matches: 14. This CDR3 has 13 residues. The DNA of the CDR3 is TGCAGTGCCCCGCGGGGACAGGAGATTGGTGCTTTCTTT. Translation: CSAPRGQEIGAFF.

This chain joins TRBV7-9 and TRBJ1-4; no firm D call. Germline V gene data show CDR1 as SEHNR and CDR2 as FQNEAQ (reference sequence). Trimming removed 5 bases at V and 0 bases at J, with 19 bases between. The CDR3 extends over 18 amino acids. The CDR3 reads CASSPQRMGGTTNEKLFF. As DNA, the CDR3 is TGTGCCAGCAGCCCTCAACGGATGGGAGGAACAACTAATGAAAAACTGTTTTTT.

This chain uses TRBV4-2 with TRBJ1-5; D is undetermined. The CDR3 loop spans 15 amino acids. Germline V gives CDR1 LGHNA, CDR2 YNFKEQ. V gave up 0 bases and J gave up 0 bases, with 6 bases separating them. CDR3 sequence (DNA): TGTGCCAGCAGCCAAGAGGTGAATAGCAATCAGCCCCAGCATTTT. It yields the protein CASSQEVNSNQPQHF.

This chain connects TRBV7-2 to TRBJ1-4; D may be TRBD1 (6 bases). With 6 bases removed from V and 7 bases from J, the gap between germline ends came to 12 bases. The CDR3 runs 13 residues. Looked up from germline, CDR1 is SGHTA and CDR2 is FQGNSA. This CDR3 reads CASSGGGSEKLFF. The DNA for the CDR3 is TGTGCCAGCAGTGGAGGGGGTAGTGAAAAACTGTTTTTT.

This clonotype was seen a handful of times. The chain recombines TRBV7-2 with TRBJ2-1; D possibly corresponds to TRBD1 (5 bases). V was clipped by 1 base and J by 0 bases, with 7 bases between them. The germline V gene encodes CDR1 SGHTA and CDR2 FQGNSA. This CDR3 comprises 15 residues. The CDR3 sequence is CASSLDGASYNEQFF. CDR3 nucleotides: TGTGCCAGCAGCTTAGATGGGGCCTCCTACAATGAGCAGTTCTTC. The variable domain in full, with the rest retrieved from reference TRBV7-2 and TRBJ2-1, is GAGVSQSPSNKVTEKGKDVELRCDPISGHTALYWYRQSLGQGLEFLIYFQGNSAPDKSGLPSDRFSAERTGGSVSTLTIQRTQQEDSAVYLCASSLDGASYNEQFFGPGTRLTVL.

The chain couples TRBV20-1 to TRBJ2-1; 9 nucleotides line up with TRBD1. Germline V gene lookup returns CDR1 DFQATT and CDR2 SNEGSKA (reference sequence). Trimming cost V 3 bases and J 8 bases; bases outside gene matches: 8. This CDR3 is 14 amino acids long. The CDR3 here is CSASGQGTWHEQFF. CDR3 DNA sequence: TGCAGTGCTAGTGGACAGGGGACGTGGCATGAGCAGTTCTTC.

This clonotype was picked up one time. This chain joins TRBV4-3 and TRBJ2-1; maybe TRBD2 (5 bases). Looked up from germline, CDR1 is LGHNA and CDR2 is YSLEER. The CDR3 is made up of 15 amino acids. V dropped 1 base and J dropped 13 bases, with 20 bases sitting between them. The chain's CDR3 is CASSQGPDNGETQFF. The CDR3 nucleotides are TGCGCCAGCAGCCAAGGCCCGGATAACGGGGAGACCCAGTTCTTC.

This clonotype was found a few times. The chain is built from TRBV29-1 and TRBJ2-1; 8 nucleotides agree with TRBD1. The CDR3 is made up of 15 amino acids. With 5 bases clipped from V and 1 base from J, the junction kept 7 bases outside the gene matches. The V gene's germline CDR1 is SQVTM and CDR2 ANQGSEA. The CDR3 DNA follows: TGCAGCGTTAATAGACAGGGGACTTCCTACAATGAGCAGTTCTTC. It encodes CSVNRQGTSYNEQFF.

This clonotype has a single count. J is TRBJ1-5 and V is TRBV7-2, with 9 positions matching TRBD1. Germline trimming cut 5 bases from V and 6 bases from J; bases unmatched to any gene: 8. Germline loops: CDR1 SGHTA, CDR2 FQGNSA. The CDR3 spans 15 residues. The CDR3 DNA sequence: TGTGCCAGCAGCAGCGGACAGGGGCAGGGTCAGCCCCAGCATTTT. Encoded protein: CASSSGQGQGQPQHF.

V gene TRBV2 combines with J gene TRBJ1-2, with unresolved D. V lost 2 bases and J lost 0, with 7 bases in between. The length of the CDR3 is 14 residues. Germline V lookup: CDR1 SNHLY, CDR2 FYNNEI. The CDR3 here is CASSEQMSNYGYTF. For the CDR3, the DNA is TGTGCCAGCAGTGAACAGATGTCTAACTATGGCTACACCTTC. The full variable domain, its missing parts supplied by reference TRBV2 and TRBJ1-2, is EPEVTQTPSHQVTQMGQEVILRCVPISNHLYFYWYRQILGQKVEFLVSFYNNEISEKSEIFDDQFSVERPDGSNFTLKIRSTKLEDSAMYFCASSEQMSNYGYTFGSGTRLTVV.

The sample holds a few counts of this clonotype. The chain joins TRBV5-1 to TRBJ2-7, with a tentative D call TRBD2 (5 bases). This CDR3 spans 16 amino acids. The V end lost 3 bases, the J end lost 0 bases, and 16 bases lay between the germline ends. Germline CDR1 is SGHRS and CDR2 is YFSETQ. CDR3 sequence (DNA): TGCGCCAGCAGCTACCGATCCGGGGAATTCTCCTACGAGCAGTACTTC. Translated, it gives CASSYRSGEFSYEQYF. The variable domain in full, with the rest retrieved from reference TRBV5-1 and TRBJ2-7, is KAGVTQTPRYLIKTRGQQVTLSCSPISGHRSVSWYQQTPGQGLQFLFEYFSETQRNKGNFPGRFSGRQFSNSRSEMNVSTLELGDSALYLCASSYRSGEFSYEQYFGPGTRLTVT.

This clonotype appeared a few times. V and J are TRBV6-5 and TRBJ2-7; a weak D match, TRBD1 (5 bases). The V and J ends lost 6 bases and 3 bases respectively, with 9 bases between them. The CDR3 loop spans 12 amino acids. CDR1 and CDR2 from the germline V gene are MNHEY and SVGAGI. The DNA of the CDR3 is TGTGCCAGCAGATTGGACAACTACGAGCAGTACTTC. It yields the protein CASRLDNYEQYF.